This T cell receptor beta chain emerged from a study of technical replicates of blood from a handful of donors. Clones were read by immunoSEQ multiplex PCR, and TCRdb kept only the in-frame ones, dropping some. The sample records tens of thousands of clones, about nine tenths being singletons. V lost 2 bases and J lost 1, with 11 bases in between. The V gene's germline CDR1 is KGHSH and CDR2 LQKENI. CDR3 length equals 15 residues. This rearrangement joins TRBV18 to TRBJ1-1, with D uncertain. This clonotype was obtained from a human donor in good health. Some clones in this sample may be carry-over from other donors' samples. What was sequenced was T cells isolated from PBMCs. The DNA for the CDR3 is TGTGCCAGCTCACCATTGGAGGTGTGGAACACTGAAGCTTTCTTT. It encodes CASSPLEVWNTEAFF. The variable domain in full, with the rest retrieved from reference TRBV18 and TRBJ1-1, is NAGVMQNPRHLVRRRGQEARLRCSPMKGHSHVYWYRQLPEEGLKFMVYLQKENIIDESGMPKERFSAEFPKEGPSILRIQQVVRGDSAAYFCASSPLEVWNTEAFFGQGTRLTVV.